This T cell receptor beta chain was observed in a study of OX40 agonist ivuxolimab in advanced cancers. Germline assignment: CDR1 SGHNT and CDR2 YENEEA. The length of the CDR3 is 15 residues. V lost 5 bases and J lost 7, with 20 bases in between. Autoimmune disease history or systemic immunosuppression led to patient exclusion. Peripheral blood came from all dose cohorts at three timepoints. Libraries were prepared by immunoSEQ multiplex PCR; TCRdb keeps only in-frame clonotypes and omits some of them. Altogether about 77,000 clones are present, 65% to 85% being singletons, with the ten largest covering 4.6%.

V usage is TRBV11-3 and J usage is TRBJ1-2, with unresolved D. Material: CD4+ or CD8+ T cells sorted from blood, obtained in a trial of the OX40 agonist ivuxolimab. The origin of this receptor is an adult with an advanced solid tumor such as melanoma, head and neck, liver or kidney cancer. CDR3 nucleotide sequence: TGTGCCAGCAGCCCGACGGGTTGGGGATTTGGTGGCTACACCTTC. Translating it yields CASSPTGWGFGGYTF.